This T cell receptor (beta chain) was found in a study of cytomegalovirus exposure and HLA in healthy donors (dated by TCRdb to about 2017). With regard to the full study: An earlier analysis of about 530 of the donors reported over 250 Gb of sequence data and 117 million unique TCR beta sequences obtained from some 200 million T cells. An early release covering 500 to 750 HLA-typed donors comprised roughly 300 gigabases of sequencing data and 85 million to 100 million unique TCR sequences. Of the approximately 400 genotyped donors, about 84% fell in the genetic ancestry cluster associated with self-reported Caucasian donors. The study aimed to test whether cataloging public T cell receptors could reveal signatures of past pathogen exposure. The T cell repertoires of around 670 subjects were profiled by immunosequencing and related to cytomegalovirus serostatus. In addition to the first cohort of about 650 subjects, a separate validation cohort of 120 different subjects was used. High-throughput TCR immunosequencing, statistical association of individual TCRs with disease status, and machine learning were combined to predict cytomegalovirus infection status. In a later analysis, previously published TCR beta repertoires from 666 donors were re-analyzed and high-resolution HLA genotyping was added so that TCR occurrence patterns could be studied. In the later analysis, no new phenotypic data were used to find candidate immune exposures; instead, reliance was placed on TCR beta sequences and their occurrence across donors. In an earlier analysis of 500 to 650 of the donors, high-throughput TCR beta sequencing was used to judge whether each TCR beta V gene segment behaved as functional or pseudogenic. Donor age, sex, ethnicity and CMV serostatus were compiled alongside the repertoire data. Genome-wide SNP genotypes for about three fifths of the roughly 700 donors were used in a later genetic analysis, which treated that subset as a discovery cohort. All discovery cohort repertoires had been generated on a single sequencing platform. HLA typing included class I and class II loci at four-digit resolution. Typing coverage varied by locus: roughly 629-630 donors for A, B, C, DRB1 and DQB1; 500 to 550 for DQA1; more than 600 for DPA1; around 490 for DPB1. Because of strong linkage in the cohort, roughly five DR-DQ haplotypes were treated as single units for association and clustering. Among about 390 genotyped donors of the cohort, an average of roughly 240,000 unique TCR beta nucleotide sequences were sequenced per donor, roughly 18% of them non-productive. Broad study findings and their caveats: The only immune exposure information available for the cohort was CMV serostatus. In a later analysis, most CMV-associated TCR beta chains were found to appear HLA-restricted, with HLA associations seemingly driven largely by CMV exposure. The authors suggested that the approach could potentially be extended to other disease states and immunological phenotypes. Because HLA typing was missing for some donors at each locus, association tests included only the typed subset. Compared with equally common non-associated chains, HLA-associated TCR beta chains in a later analysis were more clonally expanded and had lower generation probabilities. In a later analysis, around 15,000 TCR beta sequences were associated with specific HLA alleles at a false discovery rate of 0.05. In an earlier analysis of about 600 of the donors, most TCR beta V segments appeared in productive rearrangements about 87% or about 30% of the time, broadly matching IMGT annotations. Linkage disequilibrium might explain the correlated functional status among segregating V segments, but an unknown experimental factor could not be excluded. This cohort had only TCR beta chains sequenced, and the lack of alpha or paired-chain data limited which features could be detected. V-gene and J-gene trimming of TCR beta chains was associated with a missense DCLRE1C variant in a later genetic analysis, and the association was replicated in an independent cohort. A further reported finding was that TCR beta sequences accurately predicted the HLA-A and HLA-B alleles for most subjects in the first cohort. The presence/absence analyses assumed that sequencing depth was roughly uniform across donors, and that assumption may not be true. The study gave a list of under 200 TCR beta chains associated with cytomegalovirus. A few of the identified cytomegalovirus-associated TCR beta chains were confirmed in vitro to be specific for cytomegalovirus antigens. Several of the top co-occurrence clusters appeared to be linked to parvovirus B19, influenza, CMV and Epstein-Barr virus, according to a later analysis. According to a later genetic analysis, donors in an Asian-associated ancestry cluster had fewer N-insertions in productive TCRs than the approximately 650-donor mean. Some IMGT-functional V segments, including TRBV6-2 and TRBV6-3, could not be distinguished by the 87-base-pair reads and were therefore excluded. Because counts were too low, roughly 18 rarely observed V segments, including chromosome 9 orphons, were left out of the earlier analysis of some 640 of the donors. Assigning TCR associations to individual alleles was difficult when HLA alleles, especially DR and DQ, strongly co-occurred. A cluster of highly shared sequence variants was judged likely to represent a technical artifact of the sequencing pipeline. According to a later analysis, TCR association rates differed among HLA loci, with DRB1 alleles showing the most associated TCRs and HLA-C alleles showing the fewest. While some public TCRs were present in many individuals, most TCR sequences turned up only very rarely across donors. In both the original and validation cohorts, the classifier was reported to diagnose cytomegalovirus status with high specificity and sensitivity.

The germline V and J ends show losses of 4 bases and 4 bases respectively, and no gene match explains 6 bases of the junction. The germline V gene yields MNHNS for CDR1 and SASEGT for CDR2. The CDR3 runs 14 residues from the cysteine to the phenylalanine. The read is trimmed to its CDR3 DNA, 42 bases read in frame from base 1. The cohort was made up of approximately 670 healthy bone marrow donors. At the time of sampling, every cohort member was nominally healthy, though immune exposures that went unrecorded were likely present. The donor was CMV seronegative and was included in the group of approximately 350 seronegative cohort members. Each donor provided a peripheral blood sample, and peripheral blood mononuclear cells were used for TCR beta sequencing. Genomic DNA extraction from the blood cell samples was performed with the Qiagen DNeasy Blood Extraction Kit. The method was the immunoSEQ multiplex PCR assay. For the multiplex PCR, a mixture combining 60 forward primers for TCR Vbeta segments and 13 reverse primers for TCR Jbeta segments was used. Amplification of the CDR3 region of rearranged TCR beta genes was performed with a multiplex PCR assay on genomic DNA. The Illumina HiSeq System was used to sequence the amplified TCR beta libraries as 87-base-pair reads. On the study's bioinformatics: A later analysis counted approximately 84 million unique TCR beta chains across the 550 to 750 repertoires, and some 12 million of these chains were shared by at least two donors. Raw reads were error-corrected and collapsed into unique sequences with a nearest-neighbor algorithm that merged closely related sequences to remove PCR and sequencing errors. V, D and J gene segments were assigned by aligning CDR3 sequences to IMGT reference sequences. For a sequence to be retained, a match of at least six nucleotides was required to both a V gene segment and a J gene segment. Rearrangements were classified as productive when the CDR3 lacked stop codons and remained in frame with V and J, and all other rearrangements were classified as non-productive. Following IMGT convention, CDR3 was defined as the stretch from the second conserved V-encoded cysteine up to the conserved J-encoded phenylalanine. Sequences without an unambiguous match to a single V gene segment were excluded from the earlier analysis of a few hundred of the donors. In an earlier analysis of a few hundred of the donors, a V segment was called functional when productive rearrangements were above 56.7%, and segregating when the standard deviation between donors exceeded 5%. A statistical classification framework was developed to diagnose cytomegalovirus status using the catalog of TCR beta chain sequences. In a later analysis, TCR nucleotide sequences were compared against IMGT/GENE-DB human TR gene sequences so that V and J genes could be assigned. A later analysis assigned CDR3 sequences and most-parsimonious VDJ recombination scenarios with the TCRdist pipeline. In a later analysis, each TCR beta chain was defined by its CDR3 amino acid sequence together with its V-gene family, and reads lacking a unique V-gene family were excluded. In a later analysis, around 600 highly shared, low-generation-probability nucleotide sequences were removed to address suspected cross-contamination and a sequencing artifact. A later analysis calculated a clonal expansion index for each public chain from normalized within-repertoire ranks of inferred template counts. In a later analysis, generation probabilities were computed using a VDJ recombination model fitted to out-of-frame rearrangements, and the results were checked against IGoR. In a later analysis, TCR-TCR, TCR-HLA and TCR-CMV co-occurrence was scored with hypergeometric tests, and a repertoire-size bias correction was applied to TCR pairs. In a later analysis, false discovery rates were estimated by permuting HLA or CMV assignments 20 times. A later analysis grouped co-occurring TCRs with DBSCAN, adding TCRdist sequence similarity when clustering within HLA-allele-positive subsets. For co-occurrence clustering, repertoires with fewer than 30,000 or more than 120,000 public chains were excluded, along with four or five repertoires with anomalous nucleotide sharing. TCRdb re-hosts the immuneACCESS table, in-frame sequences only. Its copies lack some clones; in the studies checked, an unresolved V gene accounts for under half of them, and the cause for the rest is not known. V, J and clone size reflect that table, while D and trimming were determined from the DNA. A total of under 200,000 clones appear in this sample, around 75% of them only once. Less than 2% of the sample goes to the ten largest clones.

With respect to this clone: Its antigen remains undetermined. No much larger clone is present one base from it, and per-base qualities are unavailable.

This TCR derives from a woman between 25 and 40 years old in good health and CMV-seronegative. The chain was built from TRBV6-1 and TRBJ1-2; the junction holds 7 bases that match TRBD1. The sample consisted of PBMCs. CDR3 sequence: CASSGGQFSYGYTF. In nucleotide form, the sequence is TGTGCCAGCAGTGGGGGACAGTTCAGCTATGGCTACACCTTC.